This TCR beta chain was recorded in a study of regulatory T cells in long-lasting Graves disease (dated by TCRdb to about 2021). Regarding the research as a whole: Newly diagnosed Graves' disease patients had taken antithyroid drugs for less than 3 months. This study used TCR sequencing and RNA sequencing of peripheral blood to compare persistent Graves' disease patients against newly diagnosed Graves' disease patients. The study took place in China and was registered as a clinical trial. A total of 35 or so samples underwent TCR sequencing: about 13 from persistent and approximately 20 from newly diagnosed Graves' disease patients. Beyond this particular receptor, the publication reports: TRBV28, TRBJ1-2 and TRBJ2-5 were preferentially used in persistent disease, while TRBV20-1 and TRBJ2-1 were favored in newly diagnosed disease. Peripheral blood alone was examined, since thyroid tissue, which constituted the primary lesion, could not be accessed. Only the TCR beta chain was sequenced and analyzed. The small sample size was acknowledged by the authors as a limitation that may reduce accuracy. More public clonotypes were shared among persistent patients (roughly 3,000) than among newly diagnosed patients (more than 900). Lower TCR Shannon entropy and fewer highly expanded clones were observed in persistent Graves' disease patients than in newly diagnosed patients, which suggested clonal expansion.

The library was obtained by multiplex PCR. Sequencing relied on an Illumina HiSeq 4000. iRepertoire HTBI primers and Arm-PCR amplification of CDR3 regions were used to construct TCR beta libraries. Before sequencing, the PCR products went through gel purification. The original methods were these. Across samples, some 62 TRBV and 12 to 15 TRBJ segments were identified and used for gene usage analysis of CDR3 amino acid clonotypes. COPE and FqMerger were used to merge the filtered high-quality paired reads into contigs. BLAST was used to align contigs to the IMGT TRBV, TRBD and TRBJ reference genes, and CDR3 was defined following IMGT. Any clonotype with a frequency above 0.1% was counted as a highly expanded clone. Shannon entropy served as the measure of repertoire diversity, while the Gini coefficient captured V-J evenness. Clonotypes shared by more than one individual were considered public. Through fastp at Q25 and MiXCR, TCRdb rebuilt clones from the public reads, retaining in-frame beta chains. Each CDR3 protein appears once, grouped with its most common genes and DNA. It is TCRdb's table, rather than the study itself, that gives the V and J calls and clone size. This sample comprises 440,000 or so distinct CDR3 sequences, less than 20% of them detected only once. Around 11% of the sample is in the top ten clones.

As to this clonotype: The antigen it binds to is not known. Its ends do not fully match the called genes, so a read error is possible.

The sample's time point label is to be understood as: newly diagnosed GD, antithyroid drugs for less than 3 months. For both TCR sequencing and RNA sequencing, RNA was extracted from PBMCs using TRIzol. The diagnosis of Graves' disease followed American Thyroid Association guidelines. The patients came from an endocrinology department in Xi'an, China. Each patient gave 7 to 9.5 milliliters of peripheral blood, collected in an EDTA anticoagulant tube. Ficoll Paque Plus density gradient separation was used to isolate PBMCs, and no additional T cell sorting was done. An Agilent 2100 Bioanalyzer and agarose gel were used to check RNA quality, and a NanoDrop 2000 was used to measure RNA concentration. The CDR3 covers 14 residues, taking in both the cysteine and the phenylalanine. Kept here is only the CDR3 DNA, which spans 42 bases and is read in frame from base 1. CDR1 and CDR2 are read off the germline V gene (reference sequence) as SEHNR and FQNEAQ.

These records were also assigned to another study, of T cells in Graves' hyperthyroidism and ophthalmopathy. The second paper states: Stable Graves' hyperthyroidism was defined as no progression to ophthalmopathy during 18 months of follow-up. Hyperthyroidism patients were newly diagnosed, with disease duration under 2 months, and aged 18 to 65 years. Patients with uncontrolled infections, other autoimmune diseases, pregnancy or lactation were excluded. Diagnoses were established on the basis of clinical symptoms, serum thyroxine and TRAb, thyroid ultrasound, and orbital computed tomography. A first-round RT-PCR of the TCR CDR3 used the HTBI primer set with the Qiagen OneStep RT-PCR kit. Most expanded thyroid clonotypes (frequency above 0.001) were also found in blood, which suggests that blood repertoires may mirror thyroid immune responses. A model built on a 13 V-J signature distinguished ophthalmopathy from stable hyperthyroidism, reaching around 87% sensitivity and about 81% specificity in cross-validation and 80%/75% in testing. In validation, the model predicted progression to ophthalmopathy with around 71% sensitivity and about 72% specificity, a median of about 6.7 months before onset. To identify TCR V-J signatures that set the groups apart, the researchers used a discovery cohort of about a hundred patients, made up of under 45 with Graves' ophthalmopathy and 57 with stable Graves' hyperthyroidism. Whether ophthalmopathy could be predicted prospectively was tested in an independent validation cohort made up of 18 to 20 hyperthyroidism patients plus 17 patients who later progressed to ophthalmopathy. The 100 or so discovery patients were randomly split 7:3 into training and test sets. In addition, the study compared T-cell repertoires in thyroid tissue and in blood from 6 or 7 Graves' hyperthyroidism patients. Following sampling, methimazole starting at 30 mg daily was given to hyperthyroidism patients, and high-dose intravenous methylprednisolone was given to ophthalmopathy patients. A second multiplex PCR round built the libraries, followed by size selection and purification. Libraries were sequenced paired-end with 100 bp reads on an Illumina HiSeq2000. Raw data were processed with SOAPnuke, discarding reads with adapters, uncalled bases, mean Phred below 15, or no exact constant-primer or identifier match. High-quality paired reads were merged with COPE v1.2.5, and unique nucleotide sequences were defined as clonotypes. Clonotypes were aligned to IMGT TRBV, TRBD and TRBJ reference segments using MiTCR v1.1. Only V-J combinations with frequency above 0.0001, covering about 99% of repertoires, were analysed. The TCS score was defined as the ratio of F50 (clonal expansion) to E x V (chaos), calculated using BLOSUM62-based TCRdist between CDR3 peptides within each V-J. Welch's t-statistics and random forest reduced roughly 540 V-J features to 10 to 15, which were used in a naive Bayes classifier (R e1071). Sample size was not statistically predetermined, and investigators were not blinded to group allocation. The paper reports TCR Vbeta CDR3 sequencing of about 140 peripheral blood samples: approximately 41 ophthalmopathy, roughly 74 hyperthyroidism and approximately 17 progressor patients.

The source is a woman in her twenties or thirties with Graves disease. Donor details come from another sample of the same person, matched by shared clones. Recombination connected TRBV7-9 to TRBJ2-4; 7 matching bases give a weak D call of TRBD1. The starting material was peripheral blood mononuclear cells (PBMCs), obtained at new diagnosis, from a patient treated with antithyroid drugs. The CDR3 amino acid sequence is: CASTLNPRGDIQYF. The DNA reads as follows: TGTGCCAGCACCTTAAATCCCAGGGGGGACATTCAGTACTTC.